Shown below are 6 T cell receptor beta chains from a single sample sequenced in a study of T-cell memory formation after mild COVID-19 (dated by TCRdb to about 2021). Library preparation employed 5' RACE. Instrument used: Illumina NovaSeq 6000. TCRdb handled the public reads itself, with Q25 trimming in fastp and clone calling in MiXCR, and kept productive beta chains. Every CDR3 protein is listed once, alongside the most common genes and DNA of its rows. This sample gives a few hundred thousand distinct CDR3 sequences in total; under 20% of them show up just once. 22% of the sample is in the top ten clones. Sequenced material: PBMCs or a T cell subset sorted from them (not recorded which). Receptor source: a young man who had mild COVID-19 (a few samples of this study predate the infection). The sample titles of this study are shuffled in the database, so cell type and time point are left out; the donor was told from shared clones.

This clonotype was found a few times. The chain has TRBV18 and TRBJ2-2; TRBD2 aligns across 8 bases. From germline, CDR1 is KGHSH and CDR2 LQKENI. The CDR3 runs 16 residues. The V segment lost 4 bases and the J segment 0 bases; nucleotides outside the gene matches: 4. The CDR3 loop is CASSRTSIANTGELFF. The CDR3, as DNA: TGTGCCAGCTCACGGACTAGCATCGCGAACACCGGGGAGCTGTTTTTT.

The chain uses TRBV7-2 and TRBJ1-6, with TRBD1 matching 7 bases. V shed 8 bases and J 6 bases; nucleotides not matched to a gene: 4. The V gene's germline CDR1 is SGHTA and CDR2 FQGNSA. CDR3 length: 13 amino acids. CDR3 amino acids: CASGRDSNSPLHF. The CDR3 nucleotides read TGTGCCAGCGGCCGGGACAGTAATTCACCCCTCCACTTT.

J is TRBJ2-7 and V is TRBV4-1, with D possibly called TRBD1 or TRBD2 (5 bases each). Germline V gene sequence: CDR1 MGHRA, CDR2 YSYEKL. V lost 1 base and J lost 2, with 9 bases in between. This CDR3 contains 14 residues. The CDR3 DNA sequence: TGCGCCAGCAGCCAAGCAGAGGGGCCCTACGAGCAGTACGTC. Its translation is CASSQAEGPYEQYV.

This clonotype was counted only a few times. This rearrangement joins TRBV9 to TRBJ1-5, with D possibly matching TRBD1 (5 bases). The germline V gene has CDR1 SGDLS and CDR2 YYNGEE. Trimming stripped 3 bases from V and 4 bases from J, with 11 bases between. The CDR3 spans 14 residues. The CDR3 DNA is TGTGCCAGCAGCGGCGGACACCAGAATCAGCCCCAGCATTTT. Translating it yields CASSGGHQNQPQHF.

The sample holds a few counts of this clonotype. The J gene is TRBJ1-2, the V gene TRBV12-3 or TRBV12-4; D perhaps matches TRBD1 (6 bases). Between the trimmed V and J ends, which lost 7 bases and 9 bases, there was a span of 18 bases. The CDR3 consists of 13 residues. The CDR3 spells CASTYSTGRSYTF. The CDR3 DNA is TGTGCCAGCACTTACTCCACAGGGAGGAGCTACACCTTC.

This clonotype showed up just a few times. V usage is TRBV13 and J usage is TRBJ2-5, with TRBD1 matching over 8 bases. The CDR3 totals 12 residues. After removal of 5 bases from V and 7 bases from J, the junction contained 3 bases not matched to a gene. CDR1 is PRHDT, CDR2 FYEKMQ, per germline (reference sequence). CDR3 DNA: TGTGCCAGCAGCAGAGACAGGGGGACCCAGTACTTC. Amino acid sequence: CASSRDRGTQYF.